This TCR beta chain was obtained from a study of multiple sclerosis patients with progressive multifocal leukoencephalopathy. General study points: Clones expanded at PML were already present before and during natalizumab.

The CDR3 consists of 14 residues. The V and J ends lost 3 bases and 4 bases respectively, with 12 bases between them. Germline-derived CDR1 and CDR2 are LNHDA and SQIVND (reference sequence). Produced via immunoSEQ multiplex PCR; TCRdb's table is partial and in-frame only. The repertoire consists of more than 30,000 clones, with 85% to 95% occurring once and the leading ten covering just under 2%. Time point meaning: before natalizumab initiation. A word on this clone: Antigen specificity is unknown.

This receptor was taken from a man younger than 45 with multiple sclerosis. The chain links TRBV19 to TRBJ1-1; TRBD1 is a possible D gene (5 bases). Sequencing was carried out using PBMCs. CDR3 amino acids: CASSIWGVSTEAFF. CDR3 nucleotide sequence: TGTGCCAGTAGTATTTGGGGGGTGAGCACTGAAGCTTTCTTT.